This TCR beta chain was obtained from a study of blood T cell repertoires in COVID-19. Germline V CDR1 and CDR2: MGHRA, YSYEKL. The CDR3 loop spans 15 amino acids. V lost 3 bases to trimming and J lost 2 bases, with 13 bases between them. Method: immunoSEQ multiplex PCR; TCRdb's copy keeps in-frame clones and lacks some. The sample lists under 300,000 clones, about 89% seen once, with approximately 9% in the top ten. The V and J genes are TRBV4-1 and TRBJ2-5; a possible D gene is TRBD1 (5 bases). This TCR was recovered from a man aged 35-49 years who had recovered from COVID-19. Sequenced: PBMCs or T cells enriched from blood (not recorded which). The CDR3, as DNA: TGCGCCAGCAGCCACCAGGGTTTGGGGCAAGAGACCCAGTACTTC. Translating gives CASSHQGLGQETQYF.